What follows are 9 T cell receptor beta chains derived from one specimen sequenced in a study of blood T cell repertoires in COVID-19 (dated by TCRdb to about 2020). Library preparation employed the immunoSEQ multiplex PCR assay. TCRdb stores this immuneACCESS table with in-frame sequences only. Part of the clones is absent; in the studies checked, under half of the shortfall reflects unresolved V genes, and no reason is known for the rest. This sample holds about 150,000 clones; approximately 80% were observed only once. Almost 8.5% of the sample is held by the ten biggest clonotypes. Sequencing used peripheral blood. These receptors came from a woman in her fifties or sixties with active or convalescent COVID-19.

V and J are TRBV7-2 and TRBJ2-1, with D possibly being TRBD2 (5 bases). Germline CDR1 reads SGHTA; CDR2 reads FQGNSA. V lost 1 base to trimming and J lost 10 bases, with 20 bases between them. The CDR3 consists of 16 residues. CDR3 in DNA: TGTGCCAGCAGCTTAGATCCGGGAAAGACGAGGAGAGAGCAGTTCTTC. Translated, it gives CASSLDPGKTRREQFF.

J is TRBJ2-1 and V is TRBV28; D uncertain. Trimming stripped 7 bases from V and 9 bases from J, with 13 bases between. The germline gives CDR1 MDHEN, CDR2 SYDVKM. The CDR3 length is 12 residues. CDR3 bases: TGTGCCAGCACCCCCGGAGCGCCTGAGCAGTTCTTC. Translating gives CASTPGAPEQFF.

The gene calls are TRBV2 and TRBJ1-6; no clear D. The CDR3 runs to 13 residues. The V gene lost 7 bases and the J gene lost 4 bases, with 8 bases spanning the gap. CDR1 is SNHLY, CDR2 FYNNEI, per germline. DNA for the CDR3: TGTGCCAGCATCAGGCAGTATAATTCACCCCTCCACTTT. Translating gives CASIRQYNSPLHF.

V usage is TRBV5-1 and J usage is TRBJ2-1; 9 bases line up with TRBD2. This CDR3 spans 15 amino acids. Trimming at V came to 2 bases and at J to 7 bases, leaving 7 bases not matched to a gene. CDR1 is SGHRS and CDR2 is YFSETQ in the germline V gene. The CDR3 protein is CASSFGVAGVNEQFF. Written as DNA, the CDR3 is TGCGCCAGCAGCTTTGGGGTAGCGGGAGTTAATGAGCAGTTCTTC. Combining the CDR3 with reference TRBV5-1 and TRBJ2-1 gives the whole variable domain KAGVTQTPRYLIKTRGQQVTLSCSPISGHRSVSWYQQTPGQGLQFLFEYFSETQRNKGNFPGRFSGRQFSNSRSEMNVSTLELGDSALYLCASSFGVAGVNEQFFGPGTRLTVL.

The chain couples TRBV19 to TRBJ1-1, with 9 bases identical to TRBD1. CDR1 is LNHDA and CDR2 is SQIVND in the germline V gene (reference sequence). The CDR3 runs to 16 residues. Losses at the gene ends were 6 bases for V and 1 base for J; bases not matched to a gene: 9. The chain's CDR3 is CASRKWTGAPNTEAFF. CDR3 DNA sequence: TGTGCCAGTAGAAAATGGACAGGGGCACCGAACACTGAAGCTTTCTTT.

The CDR3 nucleotides are TGTGCCAGCAGTTCCGACTTCCTCCAGGGCTACACCTTC. Translated: CASSSDFLQGYTF. The chain employs TRBV28 and TRBJ1-2; D ambiguous. Germline loops: CDR1 MDHEN, CDR2 SYDVKM. This CDR3 spans 13 amino acids. The V end was cut by 4 bases, the J end by 8 bases, with 14 bases between.

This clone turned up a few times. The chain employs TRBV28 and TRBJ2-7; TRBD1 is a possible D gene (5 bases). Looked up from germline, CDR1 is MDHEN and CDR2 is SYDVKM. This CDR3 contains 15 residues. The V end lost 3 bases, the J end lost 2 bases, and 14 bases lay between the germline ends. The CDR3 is CASSFGQGLTYEQYF. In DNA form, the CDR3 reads TGTGCCAGCAGTTTCGGGCAGGGTTTGACCTACGAGCAGTACTTC.

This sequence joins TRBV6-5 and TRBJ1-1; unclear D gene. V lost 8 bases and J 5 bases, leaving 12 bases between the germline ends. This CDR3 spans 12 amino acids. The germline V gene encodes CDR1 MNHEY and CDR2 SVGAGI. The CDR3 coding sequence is TGTGCCAGCTTGGGTCGAGGTACTGAAGCTTTCTTT. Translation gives CASLGRGTEAFF.

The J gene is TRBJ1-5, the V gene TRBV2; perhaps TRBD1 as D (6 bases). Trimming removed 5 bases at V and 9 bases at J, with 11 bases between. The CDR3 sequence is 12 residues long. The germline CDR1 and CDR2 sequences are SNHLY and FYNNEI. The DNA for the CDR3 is TGTGCCAGCAGTTCTGACAGGTCGCCCCAGCATTTT. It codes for CASSSDRSPQHF.